This TCR beta chain was sequenced in a study of blood T cell repertoires in COVID-19. Study at large: Samples of COVID-19 (acute and convalescent) were obtained from the United States, Italy and Spain. Nucleic acid was either cDNA or gDNA, and it came from T cells, B-cell-depleted T cells, or PBMCs.

V was shortened by 7 bases and J by 3 bases, with 19 bases between the two germline ends. Germline CDR1 SGHVS, CDR2 FNYEAQ. This CDR3 is 16 amino acids long. Produced via immunoSEQ multiplex PCR; TCRdb's table is partial and in-frame only. The sample lists about 120,000 clones; 82% were seen once. The sequenced sample was peripheral blood. The clonotype was recovered from a man in his 70s with active or convalescent COVID-19. The rearrangement uses TRBV7-6 and TRBJ2-1, with a possible D match to TRBD1 (6 bases). CDR3 DNA sequence: TGTGCCAGCAATCGGGACACAGAGGGGGTCTACAATGAGCAGTTCTTC. Translating it yields CASNRDTEGVYNEQFF.